These T cell receptor beta chains were read from a single sample in a study of blood T cell repertoires in COVID-19. Here immunoSEQ multiplex PCR was the method, and the copy in TCRdb shows in-frame clones only, minus some. The sample holds 110,000 to 150,000 clones, approximately 78% seen once. Material: PBMCs or T cells enriched from blood (not recorded which). These receptors all stem from a woman between 45 and 60 years old who had recovered from COVID-19. Each CDR3 is given with its conserved first and last residue. D genes are given only for firm matches. Clone size is shown for a subset of rows, as once, few, many or a class of expanded clone.

CDR3nt	CDR3aa	abundance	v_gene	j_gene	d_gene
TGTGCCAGCAGTCAACAGGGTCCACCCGGGGAGCTGTTTTTT	CASSQQGPPGELFF	NA	TRBV2	TRBJ2-2	NA
TGTGCCAGCAGTTACACGGACAGGGGCTACGAGCAGTACTTC	CASSYTDRGYEQYF	once	TRBV6-5	TRBJ2-7	TRBD1
TGTGCCAGCCCACCTCCGGGACAGGGAATATCGTGGGTTCTTGGCGAAGCTTTCTTT	CASPPPGQGISWVLGEAFF	few	TRBV28	TRBJ1-1	TRBD1
TGCGCCAGCAGCCAAGCAGGGCTTAGCAATCAGCCCCAGCATTTT	CASSQAGLSNQPQHF	NA	TRBV4-1	TRBJ1-5	NA
TGTGCCAGCTCACCAATCGGGGTTAGCTATGGCTACACCTTC	CASSPIGVSYGYTF	NA	TRBV18	TRBJ1-2	NA
TGTGCCAGCACTCGAGGGATCAATCAGCCCCAGCATTTT	CASTRGINQPQHF	once	TRBV6-5	TRBJ1-5	NA
TGTGCCAGCCAACGAGGCGGGACTAGCGGGGGGGCCCCGTACAATGAGCAGTTCTTC	CASQRGGTSGGAPYNEQFF	NA	TRBV27	TRBJ2-1	TRBD2
TGTGCCTGGAGTGTCAAGGAGACAGGGGGCACTGAAGCTTTCTTT	CAWSVKETGGTEAFF	NA	TRBV30	TRBJ1-1	TRBD1
TGTGCCAGCAGTGCCCCGGACAGAAACACTGAAGCTTTCTTT	CASSAPDRNTEAFF	NA	TRBV25-1	TRBJ1-1	NA
TGTGCCAGCAGTCGGGGGGGAGCTAACTATGGCTACACCTTC	CASSRGGANYGYTF	NA	TRBV3-1/TRBV3-2	TRBJ1-2	NA
TGTGCCACTCGGGCAGGGGGAGGAGAGACCCAGTACTTC	CATRAGGGETQYF	NA	TRBV24-1	TRBJ2-5	NA
TGTGCCACCAGCATACTGACAGGGGCCTACGAGCAGTACTTC	CATSILTGAYEQYF	NA	TRBV15	TRBJ2-7	TRBD1
TGTGCCACCTCCCGCGCAAGTCCTAACTATGGCTACACCTTC	CATSRASPNYGYTF	NA	TRBV15	TRBJ1-2	NA
TGTGCCAGCAGCTTAATACTAGCGGGCACAGATACGCAGTATTTT	CASSLILAGTDTQYF	NA	TRBV7-7	TRBJ2-3	TRBD2
TGCGCCAGCAGCTTGACAGGGGCTCACAATCAGCCCCAGCATTTT	CASSLTGAHNQPQHF	NA	TRBV5-1	TRBJ1-5	TRBD1
TGTGCCAGCAGCTGGACAGGGGCAACTAATGAAAAACTGTTTTTT	CASSWTGATNEKLFF	NA	TRBV7-9	TRBJ1-4	TRBD1